This T cell receptor beta chain was sequenced in a study of T cells in Graves' hyperthyroidism and ophthalmopathy. The investigators amplified TCR beta CDR3 regions from RNA transcripts. The HTBI primer set drove a first-round RT-PCR of the TCR CDR3. MiXCR was run by TCRdb on the multiplex PCR reads, yielding one entry per CDR3 protein. Of 600,000 to 700,000 distinct CDR3 sequences listed, roughly 14% are singletons. This clonotype was seen many times. Ophthalmopathy patients all had a Clinical Activity Score of at least 3, a NOSPECS grade of at least 4 and disease under 3 months old. Per germline, CDR1 SGDLS and CDR2 YYNGEE. Trimming cost V 2 bases and J 6 bases; bases outside gene matches: 8. The length of the CDR3 is 17 residues.

This TCR was recovered from a woman aged 40-49 years with Graves' ophthalmopathy. The V gene is TRBV9, the J gene TRBJ2-3; 14 positions match TRBD2. Sequencing input: blood. The CDR3 region is CASSVYGTSGRSDTQYF. Written as DNA, the CDR3 is TGTGCCAGCAGCGTCTACGGGACTAGCGGGAGATCCGATACGCAGTATTTT. Drawing the rest from reference TRBV9 and TRBJ2-3, the complete variable domain is DSGVTQTPKHLITATGQRVTLRCSPRSGDLSVYWYQQSLDQGLQFLIQYYNGEERAKGNILERFSAQQFPDLHSELNLSSLELGDSALYFCASSVYGTSGRSDTQYFGPGTRLTVL.